The rows below give T cell receptor beta chains drawn from one sample of a study of OX40 agonist ivuxolimab in advanced cancers. The data were produced by immunoSEQ multiplex PCR, yet TCRdb's version contains in-frame clones alone and is incomplete. The sample includes approximately 110,000 clones, 85% to 95% of them seen just once. Sample: CD4+ or CD8+ T cells sorted from blood, taken in a trial of the OX40 agonist ivuxolimab. The receptors were gathered from an adult with an advanced solid tumor such as melanoma, head and neck, liver or kidney cancer. Both conserved end residues are part of each CDR3. A D gene is named only where the DNA matches it firmly. Not every row has a clone size; where given, it reads once, few, many or a size class.

J gene	D gene	V gene	clone size	CDR3 DNA	CDR3 protein
TRBJ1-1	TRBD1	TRBV28	-	TGTGCCAGCAGAGGACAGGGATTCATTGAAGCTTTCTTT	CASRGQGFIEAFF
TRBJ2-1	TRBD2	TRBV5-1	-	TGCGCCAGCAGCTTGAGTCTAGCGGACTACAATGAGCAGTTCTTC	CASSLSLADYNEQFF
TRBJ2-4	-	TRBV7-2	once	TGTGCCAGCAGCGCGTACAGGGAAAACATTCAGTACTTC	CASSAYRENIQYF
TRBJ2-7	TRBD1	TRBV15	-	TGTGCCACCAGCAGAGCTGGGGACAGGAACTACGAGCAGTACTTC	CATSRAGDRNYEQYF
TRBJ2-2	TRBD2	TRBV4-1	-	TGCGCCAGCAGCCAAGGCGGGAGGAACACCGGGGAGCTGTTTTTT	CASSQGGRNTGELFF
TRBJ2-2	-	TRBV27	-	TGTGCCAGCAGTTTCGGCAGGGGAGCCGGGGAGCTGTTTTTT	CASSFGRGAGELFF
TRBJ1-4	-	TRBV18	-	TGTGCCAGCTCACCACGAACAGCAACTAATGAAAAACTGTTTTTT	CASSPRTATNEKLFF
TRBJ1-2	TRBD1	TRBV19	-	TGTGCCAGCTCCGGGACAGGGGTCTTTGGAGGTGGCTTC	CASSGTGVFGGGF
TRBJ2-6	TRBD1	TRBV9	-	TGTGCCAGCAGCCCCGGGACAGGGGGATCCTCTGGGGCCAACGTCCTGACTTTC	CASSPGTGGSSGANVLTF
TRBJ2-2	-	TRBV5-1	-	TGCGCCAGCAGAAATAGAGGGGACACCGGGGAGCTGTTTTTT	CASRNRGDTGELFF
TRBJ2-5	-	TRBV10-1	-	TGCGCCAGCAGTGCCGGTGGGGGCGCGGAGACCCAGTACTTC	CASSAGGGAETQYF
TRBJ1-1	TRBD1	TRBV5-6	-	TGTGCCAGCAGTCAGGGGGACACTGAAGCTTTCTTT	CASSQGDTEAFF
TRBJ2-7	TRBD2	TRBV19	once	TGTGCCAGTAGCGGACTAGCGGGAGCCTACGAGCAGTACTTC	CASSGLAGAYEQYF
TRBJ2-7	TRBD1	TRBV7-9	-	TGTGCCAGCAGCCCCCCAGGGGGTACATACGAGCAGTACTTC	CASSPPGGTYEQYF
TRBJ1-1	-	TRBV29-1	-	TGCAGCGTTGTGATGGGAACTGAAGCTTTCTTT	CSVVMGTEAFF
TRBJ2-3	-	TRBV5-4	-	TGTGCCAGCAGCTTGGCCAGAACCCCTAGCACAGATACGCAGTATTTT	CASSLARTPSTDTQYF
TRBJ1-1	TRBD1	TRBV27	-	TGTGCCAGCAGCCGCGCCGGGACAGCCTTGAACACTGAAGCTTTCTTT	CASSRAGTALNTEAFF
TRBJ2-6	-	TRBV27	-	TGTGCCAGCAGTTTATCGAGGCAGGGGATTGCCGGGGCCAACGTCCTGACTTTC	CASSLSRQGIAGANVLTF
TRBJ2-5	-	TRBV9	-	TGTGCCAGCAGCGTAGCAGAGGGCAAAGAGACCCAGTACTTC	CASSVAEGKETQYF
TRBJ2-7	-	TRBV29-1	-	TGCAGCGTTGCAGCGGGCTTCCCCTACGAGCAGTACTTC	CSVAAGFPYEQYF
TRBJ2-7	-	TRBV28	-	TGTGCCAGTCGGGACACGAAGAGCGAGCAGTACTTC	CASRDTKSEQYF
TRBJ2-5	-	TRBV9	-	TGTGCCAGCAGCGGGGAAACTAGCATTTCGGGGGAGACCCAGTACTTC	CASSGETSISGETQYF
TRBJ1-5	-	TRBV19	-	TGTGCCAGTAGGAAGAACAGATTCAATCAGCCCCAGCATTTT	CASRKNRFNQPQHF
TRBJ2-5	-	TRBV7-2	once	TGTGCCAGCACCCCTGGGACTTTCTCTCAAGAGACCCAGTACTTC	CASTPGTFSQETQYF
TRBJ2-3	TRBD2	TRBV5-1	-	TGCGCCAGCAGCCTGAATGTAGCGGGAGTGGGGCCCAGGACAGATACGCAGTATTTT	CASSLNVAGVGPRTDTQYF
TRBJ1-2	-	TRBV6-5	-	TGTGCCAGCAGTGAATGGTACACTGGGTATGGCTACACCTTC	CASSEWYTGYGYTF
TRBJ2-1	-	TRBV6-5	-	TGTGCCAGCAGCACAGGGTTGCATAGTGGGAATGAGCAGTTCTTC	CASSTGLHSGNEQFF
TRBJ1-5	-	TRBV19	-	TGTGCCAGTAGGACCGGGACGGAACTTTATCAGCCCCAGCATTTT	CASRTGTELYQPQHF
TRBJ1-1	-	TRBV19	-	TGTGCCAGTAAATGGGATGGAATCACTGAAGCTTTCTTT	CASKWDGITEAFF
TRBJ2-1	-	TRBV28	-	TGTGCCAGCAGTTTAAGGACAGCGTACAATGAGCAGTTCTTC	CASSLRTAYNEQFF
TRBJ2-3	-	TRBV6-5	-	TGTGCCAGCAGTTACTCATTTAGGGCAGATACGCAGTATTTT	CASSYSFRADTQYF
TRBJ1-1	-	TRBV5-1	-	TGCGCCAGCAGCTTGGAACTTGGGGGCACTGAAGCTTTCTTT	CASSLELGGTEAFF
TRBJ2-3	TRBD2	TRBV7-3	-	TGTGCCAGCAGCTTAGGGACTAGCGGGAACACAGATACGCAGTATTTT	CASSLGTSGNTDTQYF
TRBJ2-7	-	TRBV28	-	TGTGCCAGCTCCAGTGACGGAGCCCCCTACGAGCAGTACTTC	CASSSDGAPYEQYF